This is a list of T cell receptor beta chains from one sample in a study of a mutant IDH1 vaccine in newly diagnosed glioma. Their recognized antigens are unknown. The table came from immunoSEQ multiplex PCR; TCRdb's copy has only in-frame clones and leaves some out. The data show tens of thousands of clones, around 84% seen once. The input for sequencing was PBMCs, taken from a glioma patient whose treatment included an IDH1 peptide vaccine. These receptors all stem from a man aged 40-55 years with glioma. Both conserved end residues are part of each CDR3. Each record gives: D gene, clone size, V gene, J gene, CDR3 protein, CDR3 DNA. A D gene is named only where the DNA matches it firmly. Clone size is not always given. Where it is, it says once, few, many or a class for expanded clones.

d_call: -; clone_size: once; v_call: TRBV4-1; j_call: TRBJ2-2; cdr3_aa: CASSQGSTGELFF; cdr3_nt: TGCGCCAGCAGCCAAGGTTCTACCGGGGAGCTGTTTTTT
d_call: TRBD1; clone_size: once; v_call: TRBV19; j_call: TRBJ2-7; cdr3_aa: CASSITGVYEQYF; cdr3_nt: TGTGCCAGTAGTATTACAGGGGTCTACGAGCAGTACTTC
d_call: TRBD2; clone_size: -; v_call: TRBV5-1; j_call: TRBJ2-7; cdr3_aa: CASSLGGSIYEQYF; cdr3_nt: TGCGCCAGCAGCTTAGGCGGGAGTATCTACGAGCAGTACTTC
d_call: TRBD1; clone_size: -; v_call: TRBV27; j_call: TRBJ1-2; cdr3_aa: CASSPSISGQGSNGYTF; cdr3_nt: TGTGCCAGCAGTCCGTCAATTTCGGGACAGGGAAGCAATGGCTACACCTTC
d_call: -; clone_size: few; v_call: TRBV5-1; j_call: TRBJ2-7; cdr3_aa: CASTGAWYEQYF; cdr3_nt: TGCGCCAGCACGGGGGCTTGGTACGAGCAGTACTTC
d_call: -; clone_size: -; v_call: TRBV19; j_call: TRBJ2-2; cdr3_aa: CASSIAPGGELFF; cdr3_nt: TGTGCCAGTAGTATAGCCCCCGGCGGGGAGCTGTTTTTT
d_call: -; clone_size: -; v_call: TRBV15; j_call: TRBJ1-1; cdr3_aa: CATSRGAGNTEAFF; cdr3_nt: TGTGCCACCAGCAGAGGGGCAGGGAACACTGAAGCTTTCTTT
d_call: TRBD2; clone_size: once; v_call: TRBV14; j_call: TRBJ2-1; cdr3_aa: CASSSPTLGGGQFF; cdr3_nt: TGTGCCAGCAGCAGCCCCACCCTCGGGGGGGGGCAGTTCTTC
d_call: TRBD1; clone_size: -; v_call: TRBV4-1; j_call: TRBJ1-5; cdr3_aa: CASSTRQGYQPQHF; cdr3_nt: TGCGCCAGCAGCACTCGACAGGGGTATCAGCCCCAGCATTTT
d_call: -; clone_size: -; v_call: TRBV29-1; j_call: TRBJ2-5; cdr3_aa: CSVREAGLQETQYF; cdr3_nt: TGCAGCGTCCGCGAGGCAGGGCTGCAAGAGACCCAGTACTTC
d_call: -; clone_size: -; v_call: TRBV18; j_call: TRBJ2-5; cdr3_aa: CASSPQGGAQETQYF; cdr3_nt: TGTGCCAGCTCACCCCAGGGGGGGGCCCAAGAGACCCAGTACTTC
d_call: TRBD1; clone_size: -; v_call: TRBV7-2; j_call: TRBJ1-2; cdr3_aa: CASSLVGPGGNYGYTF; cdr3_nt: TGTGCCAGCAGCTTAGTTGGGCCAGGGGGCAACTATGGCTACACCTTC
d_call: -; clone_size: -; v_call: TRBV4-1; j_call: TRBJ2-7; cdr3_aa: CASSPQRVGYEQYF; cdr3_nt: TGCGCCAGCAGCCCCCAGCGGGTGGGCTACGAGCAGTACTTC
d_call: -; clone_size: -; v_call: TRBV15; j_call: TRBJ1-1; cdr3_aa: CATSESGSTEAFF; cdr3_nt: TGTGCCACCAGCGAATCAGGGTCCACTGAAGCTTTCTTT
d_call: -; clone_size: -; v_call: TRBV11-1; j_call: TRBJ1-4; cdr3_aa: CASSGPGQGYEKLFF; cdr3_nt: TGTGCCAGCAGCGGACCGGGACAAGGCTATGAAAAACTGTTTTTT
d_call: -; clone_size: -; v_call: TRBV28; j_call: TRBJ2-3; cdr3_aa: CATSSSYTQYF; cdr3_nt: TGTGCCACCTCATCCTCGTATACGCAGTATTTT
d_call: -; clone_size: -; v_call: TRBV5-1; j_call: TRBJ1-1; cdr3_aa: CASSSGMNTEAFF; cdr3_nt: TGCGCCAGCAGCTCGGGGATGAACACTGAAGCTTTCTTT
d_call: -; clone_size: few; v_call: TRBV6-1; j_call: TRBJ1-4; cdr3_aa: CASRGLGEKLFF; cdr3_nt: TGTGCCAGCAGAGGGTTGGGTGAAAAACTGTTTTTT
d_call: -; clone_size: -; v_call: TRBV5-1; j_call: TRBJ2-3; cdr3_aa: CASSPTVLGTDTQYF; cdr3_nt: TGCGCCAGCAGCCCGACAGTCCTCGGCACAGATACGCAGTATTTT
d_call: TRBD1; clone_size: -; v_call: TRBV7-2; j_call: TRBJ1-3; cdr3_aa: CASSLALQGADTIYF; cdr3_nt: TGTGCCAGCAGCTTAGCGCTTCAGGGGGCGGACACCATATATTTT
d_call: -; clone_size: -; v_call: TRBV19; j_call: TRBJ1-5; cdr3_aa: CASSMGIGGQPQHF; cdr3_nt: TGTGCCAGTAGTATGGGGATTGGCGGACAGCCCCAGCATTTT
d_call: TRBD2; clone_size: -; v_call: TRBV28; j_call: TRBJ2-3; cdr3_aa: CASSTDLGLADTDTQYF; cdr3_nt: TGTGCCAGCAGCACCGACCTAGGACTAGCGGACACAGATACGCAGTATTTT
d_call: -; clone_size: -; v_call: TRBV11-2; j_call: TRBJ1-1; cdr3_aa: CASSLALPGTHAFF; cdr3_nt: TGTGCCAGCAGCTTAGCCCTTCCGGGAACGCATGCTTTCTTT
d_call: TRBD1; clone_size: medium-sized; v_call: TRBV7-2; j_call: TRBJ2-1; cdr3_aa: CASSLAGTKTGGEQFF; cdr3_nt: TGTGCCAGCAGCTTAGCCGGGACAAAAACAGGGGGGGAGCAGTTCTTC
d_call: TRBD2; clone_size: -; v_call: TRBV5-1; j_call: TRBJ2-7; cdr3_aa: CASSLDWRETLYEQYF; cdr3_nt: TGCGCCAGCAGCTTAGATTGGCGGGAGACGCTGTACGAGCAGTACTTC
d_call: -; clone_size: -; v_call: TRBV4-3; j_call: TRBJ2-1; cdr3_aa: CASSQEGHWDEQFF; cdr3_nt: TGCGCCAGCAGCCAAGAGGGACACTGGGATGAGCAGTTCTTC
d_call: TRBD1; clone_size: -; v_call: TRBV2; j_call: TRBJ1-2; cdr3_aa: CASIRTGGAYGYTF; cdr3_nt: TGTGCCAGCATTCGAACAGGGGGCGCCTATGGCTACACCTTC
d_call: -; clone_size: -; v_call: TRBV5-1; j_call: TRBJ2-5; cdr3_aa: CASSRTEAQETQYF; cdr3_nt: TGCGCCAGCAGCCGGACAGAGGCTCAAGAGACCCAGTACTTC
d_call: -; clone_size: -; v_call: TRBV7-2; j_call: TRBJ2-7; cdr3_aa: CASSLASLSSYEQYF; cdr3_nt: TGTGCCAGCAGCTTAGCTAGCCTGAGCTCCTACGAGCAGTACTTC
d_call: -; clone_size: -; v_call: TRBV5-1; j_call: TRBJ2-7; cdr3_aa: CASSLAEYYEQYF; cdr3_nt: TGCGCCAGCAGCTTGGCAGAATACTACGAGCAGTACTTC
d_call: -; clone_size: -; v_call: TRBV7-2; j_call: TRBJ2-1; cdr3_aa: CASSSVLVIEQFF; cdr3_nt: TGTGCCAGCAGCTCTGTTTTAGTCATTGAGCAGTTCTTC
d_call: TRBD2; clone_size: -; v_call: TRBV5-1; j_call: TRBJ2-5; cdr3_aa: CASSSRSGRGSLETQYF; cdr3_nt: TGCGCCAGCAGCTCCCGTAGCGGGAGGGGGAGTTTGGAGACCCAGTACTTC
d_call: TRBD2; clone_size: once; v_call: TRBV4-3; j_call: TRBJ2-4; cdr3_aa: CASSQDSGSNIQYF; cdr3_nt: TGCGCCAGCAGCCAAGATAGCGGGAGTAACATTCAGTACTTC
d_call: TRBD1; clone_size: -; v_call: TRBV9; j_call: TRBJ2-7; cdr3_aa: CASSVEGQGLGEQYF; cdr3_nt: TGTGCCAGCAGCGTAGAGGGACAGGGGCTGGGGGAGCAGTACTTC
d_call: -; clone_size: medium-sized; v_call: TRBV7-7; j_call: TRBJ1-1; cdr3_aa: CASSLYENTEAFF; cdr3_nt: TGTGCTAGCAGCTTATACGAGAACACTGAAGCTTTCTTT
d_call: TRBD2; clone_size: -; v_call: TRBV7-3; j_call: TRBJ2-7; cdr3_aa: CASSLMGGRLAGVYF; cdr3_nt: TGTGCCAGCAGCTTAATGGGGGGACGACTAGCGGGAGTCTACTTC